These T cell receptor beta chains were read from a single sample in a study of beta chain features in type 1 diabetes. Only in-frame clones appear in the TCRdb table, and some are missing; sequencing was by immunoSEQ multiplex PCR. Here the sample spans 200,000 to 300,000 clones, 14% being singletons. The specimen was naive CD4+ T cells from blood. The source of these receptors is a man aged 25-45 years with type 1 diabetes. Each CDR3 is given with its conserved first and last residue. A D gene is named only where the DNA matches it firmly. Some rows mark clone size as missing; the rest say once, few, many or name a class of expanded clone.

abundance: few; d_gene: -; v_gene: TRBV6-1; j_gene: TRBJ2-4; CDR3nt: TGTGCCAGCAGTGAAAGGGGCATTCAGTACTTC; CDR3aa: CASSERGIQYF
abundance: few; d_gene: TRBD2; v_gene: TRBV27; j_gene: TRBJ2-1; CDR3nt: TGTGCCAGCAGTTTATCTAGACTAGCGGGAGCTGAGCAGTTCTTC; CDR3aa: CASSLSRLAGAEQFF
abundance: few; d_gene: TRBD1; v_gene: TRBV18; j_gene: TRBJ2-3; CDR3nt: TGTGCCAGCTCAACAGGGGTATCGGGGGATACGCAGTATTTT; CDR3aa: CASSTGVSGDTQYF
abundance: -; d_gene: TRBD1; v_gene: TRBV11-2; j_gene: TRBJ1-5; CDR3nt: TGTGCCAGCAGCCCAGACAGGGATCAGCCCCAGCATTTT; CDR3aa: CASSPDRDQPQHF
abundance: few; d_gene: -; v_gene: TRBV20-1; j_gene: TRBJ1-2; CDR3nt: TGCAGTGCTATGACAGGCGGCTACACCTTC; CDR3aa: CSAMTGGYTF
abundance: -; d_gene: -; v_gene: TRBV29-1; j_gene: TRBJ1-1; CDR3nt: TGCAGCGTCGGCAGGGAAGGCACTGAAGCTTTCTTT; CDR3aa: CSVGREGTEAFF
abundance: -; d_gene: -; v_gene: TRBV2; j_gene: TRBJ2-2; CDR3nt: TGTGCCAGCTGCCTCCAGGGAGGGAACACCGGGGAGCTGTTTTTT; CDR3aa: CASCLQGGNTGELFF
abundance: -; d_gene: TRBD1; v_gene: TRBV5-6; j_gene: TRBJ1-2; CDR3nt: TGTGCCAGCAGCGAGGGGACAGGGGGCCCGTATTATGGCTACACCTTC; CDR3aa: CASSEGTGGPYYGYTF
abundance: few; d_gene: -; v_gene: TRBV6-5; j_gene: TRBJ1-1; CDR3nt: TGTGCCAGCACCGCCCTGACTCTGATCGGCACTGAAGCTTTCTTT; CDR3aa: CASTALTLIGTEAFF
abundance: -; d_gene: TRBD2; v_gene: TRBV5-4; j_gene: TRBJ2-3; CDR3nt: TGTGCCAGCAGCTTGGGGGGGCTAGCGGGAGTCACAGATACGCAGTATTTT; CDR3aa: CASSLGGLAGVTDTQYF
abundance: -; d_gene: -; v_gene: TRBV7-9; j_gene: TRBJ2-3; CDR3nt: TGTGCCAGCAGCTTAGACCGGTCAGATACGCAGTATTTT; CDR3aa: CASSLDRSDTQYF
abundance: -; d_gene: -; v_gene: TRBV18; j_gene: TRBJ2-6; CDR3nt: TGTGCCAGCTCACCGTTCGACACGGGTGCGGGTTCGGGGGCCAACGTCCTGACTTTC; CDR3aa: CASSPFDTGAGSGANVLTF
abundance: -; d_gene: -; v_gene: TRBV5-1; j_gene: TRBJ2-1; CDR3nt: TGCGCCACCCGAGGTGGCGGGGGCCGAGACAATGAGCAGTTCTTC; CDR3aa: CATRGGGGRDNEQFF
abundance: few; d_gene: TRBD1; v_gene: TRBV12-5; j_gene: TRBJ2-1; CDR3nt: TGTGCTAGTGGCCCCAGGGGGCGAACATCGAATGAGCAGTTCTTC; CDR3aa: CASGPRGRTSNEQFF
abundance: -; d_gene: TRBD1; v_gene: TRBV5-1; j_gene: TRBJ2-5; CDR3nt: TGCGCCAGCAGCGCCGGGACAGGGCAAGAGACCCAGTACTTC; CDR3aa: CASSAGTGQETQYF
abundance: few; d_gene: TRBD1; v_gene: TRBV29-1; j_gene: TRBJ1-1; CDR3nt: TGCAGCGTTGAGAGACAGGGGGGCGACACTGAAGCTTTCTTT; CDR3aa: CSVERQGGDTEAFF
abundance: few; d_gene: -; v_gene: TRBV21-1; j_gene: TRBJ2-7; CDR3nt: TGTGCCAGCAGCGTCCGCTACGAGCAGTACTTC; CDR3aa: CASSVRYEQYF
abundance: -; d_gene: TRBD1; v_gene: TRBV28; j_gene: TRBJ1-2; CDR3nt: TGTGCCAGCAGTGCTGGACAGGCAATCTATGGCTACACCTTC; CDR3aa: CASSAGQAIYGYTF
abundance: -; d_gene: TRBD2; v_gene: TRBV29-1; j_gene: TRBJ2-3; CDR3nt: TGCAGCGTCAAACGACTAGCGGGGAGCACAGATACGCAGTATTTT; CDR3aa: CSVKRLAGSTDTQYF
abundance: few; d_gene: -; v_gene: TRBV7-2; j_gene: TRBJ2-7; CDR3nt: TGTGCCAGCAGCTTACCCTACTCCTACGAGCAGTACTTC; CDR3aa: CASSLPYSYEQYF
abundance: few; d_gene: TRBD1; v_gene: TRBV11-3; j_gene: TRBJ2-7; CDR3nt: TGTGCCAGCAGCCTATCGGACGGGACAGGGGGCTACGAGCAGTACTTC; CDR3aa: CASSLSDGTGGYEQYF
abundance: -; d_gene: TRBD1; v_gene: TRBV10-2; j_gene: TRBJ2-5; CDR3nt: TGCGCCAGCAGCGCCACAGGGGGGTACACGGAGACCCAGTACTTC; CDR3aa: CASSATGGYTETQYF
abundance: few; d_gene: TRBD2; v_gene: TRBV25-1; j_gene: TRBJ2-3; CDR3nt: TGTGCCACCGCCAGAGGACTAGCGGAAACAGATACGCAGTATTTT; CDR3aa: CATARGLAETDTQYF
abundance: -; d_gene: TRBD2; v_gene: TRBV5-1; j_gene: TRBJ2-3; CDR3nt: TGCGCCAGCAGCTTGTATCTAGCGGGCACAGATACGCAGTATTTT; CDR3aa: CASSLYLAGTDTQYF
abundance: few; d_gene: TRBD1; v_gene: TRBV30; j_gene: TRBJ2-5; CDR3nt: TGTGCCTGGAGTGGACAGGGCCAAGAGACCCAGTACTTC; CDR3aa: CAWSGQGQETQYF
abundance: -; d_gene: TRBD2; v_gene: TRBV7-2; j_gene: TRBJ2-1; CDR3nt: TGTGCCAGCAGCTTAGGCGGGACTATCAATGAGCAGTTCTTC; CDR3aa: CASSLGGTINEQFF
abundance: few; d_gene: TRBD2; v_gene: TRBV30; j_gene: TRBJ2-1; CDR3nt: TGTGCCTGGAGTGTCGCTAGCGGCTACAATGAGCAGTTCTTC; CDR3aa: CAWSVASGYNEQFF
abundance: -; d_gene: -; v_gene: TRBV6-5; j_gene: TRBJ1-2; CDR3nt: TGTGCCAGCAGTTACTCGGCCCCGGGGGGGGCCGTCGGCTACACCTTC; CDR3aa: CASSYSAPGGAVGYTF
abundance: few; d_gene: TRBD2; v_gene: TRBV15; j_gene: TRBJ2-1; CDR3nt: TGTGCCACCAGCACCCTTCCGGGACTAGGTGGTGGCAATGAGCAGTTCTTC; CDR3aa: CATSTLPGLGGGNEQFF
abundance: -; d_gene: -; v_gene: TRBV9; j_gene: TRBJ1-1; CDR3nt: TGTGCCAGCAGCGTGTGGATAGGGAGCACTGAAGCTTTCTTT; CDR3aa: CASSVWIGSTEAFF
abundance: few; d_gene: TRBD2; v_gene: TRBV30; j_gene: TRBJ2-1; CDR3nt: TGTGCCTGTCTTAGGCGGGGGGGAGGTGAGCAGTTCTTC; CDR3aa: CACLRRGGGEQFF
abundance: -; d_gene: TRBD1; v_gene: TRBV30; j_gene: TRBJ2-7; CDR3nt: TGTGCCTGGATCGGTCCCGGGACAGGGGGAATACCGGGCGAGCAGTACTTC; CDR3aa: CAWIGPGTGGIPGEQYF
abundance: few; d_gene: -; v_gene: TRBV2; j_gene: TRBJ2-7; CDR3nt: TGTGCCAGCCAGCGCCAGGGGCGAGGGGAGCAGTACTTC; CDR3aa: CASQRQGRGEQYF
abundance: few; d_gene: -; v_gene: TRBV7-2; j_gene: TRBJ2-7; CDR3nt: TGTGCCAGCAGCAATTTCGCCTACGAGCAGTACTTC; CDR3aa: CASSNFAYEQYF
abundance: -; d_gene: TRBD1; v_gene: TRBV27; j_gene: TRBJ2-5; CDR3nt: TGTGCCAGCAGTAGACAGGGGCTCCAAGAGACCCAGTACTTC; CDR3aa: CASSRQGLQETQYF
abundance: few; d_gene: -; v_gene: TRBV11-2; j_gene: TRBJ2-7; CDR3nt: TGTGCCAGCAGCTTCGGAAGCGGACCTCTCGAGCAGTACTTC; CDR3aa: CASSFGSGPLEQYF
abundance: -; d_gene: TRBD2; v_gene: TRBV7-2; j_gene: TRBJ2-1; CDR3nt: TGTGCCAGCAGCTTAAGTCCTAGCGGGACGGGTGAGCAGTTCTTC; CDR3aa: CASSLSPSGTGEQFF
abundance: -; d_gene: TRBD1; v_gene: TRBV19; j_gene: TRBJ2-2; CDR3nt: TGTGCCACCAGGGACAGGGGGACCACCGGGGAGCTGTTTTTT; CDR3aa: CATRDRGTTGELFF
abundance: few; d_gene: -; v_gene: TRBV5-4; j_gene: TRBJ2-1; CDR3nt: TGTGCCAGCAGCTTGGGCGGCGGCTCCTACAATGAGCAGTTCTTC; CDR3aa: CASSLGGGSYNEQFF
abundance: few; d_gene: -; v_gene: TRBV7-2; j_gene: TRBJ1-2; CDR3nt: TGTGCCAGCAGCTTAGCGTCGAGGGGAGGGGGTGGCTACACCTTC; CDR3aa: CASSLASRGGGGYTF
abundance: -; d_gene: -; v_gene: TRBV6-6; j_gene: TRBJ1-5; CDR3nt: TGTGCCAGCAGACCGACAGGTTTGAGCAATCAGCCCCAGCATTTT; CDR3aa: CASRPTGLSNQPQHF
abundance: -; d_gene: TRBD1; v_gene: TRBV6-5; j_gene: TRBJ2-7; CDR3nt: TGTGCCAGCAGGAGGGGACAGGGACACTACGAGCAGTACTTC; CDR3aa: CASRRGQGHYEQYF
abundance: -; d_gene: -; v_gene: TRBV18; j_gene: TRBJ2-7; CDR3nt: TGTGCCAGCTCACCAACACTACAGGAGATGTACGAGCAGTACTTC; CDR3aa: CASSPTLQEMYEQYF
abundance: -; d_gene: -; v_gene: TRBV2; j_gene: TRBJ1-1; CDR3nt: TGTGCCAGCAGTGCAAGGGGACTGCCGAACACTGAAGCTTTCTTT; CDR3aa: CASSARGLPNTEAFF
abundance: few; d_gene: TRBD1; v_gene: TRBV7-9; j_gene: TRBJ1-1; CDR3nt: TGTGCCAGCAGCTTCCGTGCGGGACAGGGTCGAGGTACTGAAGCTTTCTTT; CDR3aa: CASSFRAGQGRGTEAFF
abundance: -; d_gene: TRBD1; v_gene: TRBV6-5; j_gene: TRBJ1-6; CDR3nt: TGTGCCAGCAGGCGGGACAGTAATTCACCCCTCCACTTT; CDR3aa: CASRRDSNSPLHF
abundance: -; d_gene: -; v_gene: TRBV9; j_gene: TRBJ1-2; CDR3nt: TGTGCCAGCAGCGCCGCAGTTCCCTCAAACTATGGCTACACCTTC; CDR3aa: CASSAAVPSNYGYTF
abundance: few; d_gene: TRBD1; v_gene: TRBV4-2; j_gene: TRBJ1-5; CDR3nt: TGTGCCAGCAGCCAAGGACTAGGACAGGGCGTGGGCAATCAGCCCCAGCATTTT; CDR3aa: CASSQGLGQGVGNQPQHF
abundance: -; d_gene: -; v_gene: TRBV7-2; j_gene: TRBJ2-7; CDR3nt: TGTGCCAGCTCCGAGGAGCGCCACCAAACCTACGAGCAGTACTTC; CDR3aa: CASSEERHQTYEQYF
abundance: -; d_gene: TRBD1; v_gene: TRBV7-9; j_gene: TRBJ1-2; CDR3nt: TGTGCCAGCAGCCTTAGGGCTGGAACAGGGGGTTTCGATGGCTACACCTTC; CDR3aa: CASSLRAGTGGFDGYTF
abundance: -; d_gene: -; v_gene: TRBV27; j_gene: TRBJ1-6; CDR3nt: TGTGCCAGCAGTCAGCGTTGGGGCAATTCACCCCTCCACTTT; CDR3aa: CASSQRWGNSPLHF
abundance: -; d_gene: TRBD2; v_gene: TRBV11-3; j_gene: TRBJ2-1; CDR3nt: TGTGCCAGCAGCCAACTAGCGGGGGGTCCCAATGAGCAGTTCTTC; CDR3aa: CASSQLAGGPNEQFF
abundance: few; d_gene: -; v_gene: TRBV5-1; j_gene: TRBJ1-1; CDR3nt: TGCGCCAGCGAAGCGACCGGTAACACTGAAGCTTTCTTT; CDR3aa: CASEATGNTEAFF